This T cell receptor (beta chain) comes out of a study of CD8 T cells in ankylosing spondylitis. The study's findings and limits: A motif in TCR beta, a set of 8 or 9 highly homologous variants, appeared characteristic of ankylosing spondylitis blood.

The CDR3 sequence is 17 residues long. Germline V CDR1 and CDR2: MGHRA, YSYEKL. The V end was cut by 4 bases, the J end by 4 bases, with 21 bases between. Via MiXCR, TCRdb re-called the 5' RACE reads, giving one row per CDR3 protein. This table has 330,000 or so distinct CDR3 sequences, around 7.6% appearing once. This clonotype was counted a few times. What it binds is not known. V gene TRBV4-1 combines with J gene TRBJ2-3, with D perhaps given as TRBD1 or TRBD2 (5 bases each). Sequenced: blood, either unsorted or a sorted T cell fraction (not recorded which). This sequence originates from a male donor with ankylosing spondylitis. CDR3 sequence reads: CASSRGAAAQHPDTQYF. CDR3 sequence (DNA): TGCGCCAGCAGCCGAGGGGCGGCAGCCCAACATCCAGATACGCAGTATTTT.